At least ten counts were recorded for the clone carrying this T cell receptor (beta chain). What it binds is unknown. This specimen belongs to a study of CD8 T cells in ankylosing spondylitis. Notes on the study in general: There were earlier reports of some motif variants in reactive arthritis synovial fluid and blood. Made up of about eight highly homologous variants, a TCR beta motif appeared characteristic of ankylosing spondylitis blood. Enrichment of disease-linked clones was reportedly significant in matched ankylosing spondylitis synovial fluid.

The V and J ends lost 5 bases and 1 base respectively, with 14 bases between them. Germline CDR1 reads DFQATT; CDR2 reads SNEGSKA (reference sequence). This CDR3 contains 14 residues. Quantitative 5'-RACE was performed with molecular barcodes, and it yielded the TCR beta libraries. From the 5' RACE reads, TCRdb called clonotypes with MiXCR, one entry per CDR3 protein. The sample has 350,000 or so distinct CDR3 sequences; more than 9% are singletons. The chain carries TRBV20-1 and TRBJ1-2, with D perhaps TRBD1 (6 bases). The sequenced sample was blood, either unsorted or a sorted T cell fraction (not recorded which). This receptor was taken from a female donor with ankylosing spondylitis or in good health (not recorded which). CDR3 nucleotide sequence: TGCAGTGCTGCCGGGACACCTCTTAACTATGGCTACACCTTC. This encodes CSAAGTPLNYGYTF.